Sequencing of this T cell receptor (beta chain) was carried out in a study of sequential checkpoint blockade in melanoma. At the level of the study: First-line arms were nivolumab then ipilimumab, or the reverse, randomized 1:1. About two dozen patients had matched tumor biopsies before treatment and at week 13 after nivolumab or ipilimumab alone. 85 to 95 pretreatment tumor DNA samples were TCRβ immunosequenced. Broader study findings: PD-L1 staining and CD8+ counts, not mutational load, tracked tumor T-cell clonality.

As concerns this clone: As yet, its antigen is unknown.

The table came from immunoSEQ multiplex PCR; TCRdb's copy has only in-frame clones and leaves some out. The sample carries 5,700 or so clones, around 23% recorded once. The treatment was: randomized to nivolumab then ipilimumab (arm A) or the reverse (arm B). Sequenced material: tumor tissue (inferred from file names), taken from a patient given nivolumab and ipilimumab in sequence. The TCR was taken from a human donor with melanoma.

The CDR3: CASRPVWESGTGELFF. The CDR3 coding sequence is TGTGCCAGCAGGCCGGTATGGGAGTCGGGCACCGGGGAGCTGTTTTTT. The chain links TRBV28 to TRBJ2-2; tentatively, D is TRBD2 (5 bases). CDR1 and CDR2 from the germline V gene are MDHEN and SYDVKM. V gave up 6 bases and J gave up 4 bases, with 18 bases separating them. The CDR3 has 16 residues.